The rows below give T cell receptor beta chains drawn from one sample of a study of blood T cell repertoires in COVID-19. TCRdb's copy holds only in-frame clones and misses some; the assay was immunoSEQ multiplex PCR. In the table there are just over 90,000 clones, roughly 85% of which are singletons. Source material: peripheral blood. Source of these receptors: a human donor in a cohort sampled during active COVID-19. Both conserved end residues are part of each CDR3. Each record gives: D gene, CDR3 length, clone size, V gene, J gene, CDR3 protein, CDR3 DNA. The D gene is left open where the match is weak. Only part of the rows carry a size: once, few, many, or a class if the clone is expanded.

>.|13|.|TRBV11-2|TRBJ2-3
CASSWTNTDTQYF
TGTGCCAGCAGCTGGACTAACACAGATACGCAGTATTTT
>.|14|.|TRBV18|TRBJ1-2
CASSPSAGIGGYTF
TGTGCCAGCTCACCGTCAGCAGGGATCGGAGGCTACACCTTC
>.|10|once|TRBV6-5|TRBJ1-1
CASSLLEAFF
TGTGCCAGCAGCCTTCTCGAAGCTTTCTTT
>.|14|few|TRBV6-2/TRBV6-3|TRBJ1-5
CASSTQGGAQPQHF
TGTGCCAGCAGCACCCAGGGAGGGGCTCAGCCCCAGCATTTT
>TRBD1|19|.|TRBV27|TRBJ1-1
CASSPTKGPETGENTEAFF
TGTGCCAGCAGTCCGACCAAGGGCCCAGAGACAGGGGAGAACACTGAAGCTTTCTTT
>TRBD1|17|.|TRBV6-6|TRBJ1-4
CASSPGTGARTNEKLFF
TGTGCCAGCAGTCCAGGGACAGGGGCGAGGACTAATGAAAAACTGTTTTTT
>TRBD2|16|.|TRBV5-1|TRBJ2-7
CASSWSRLAGVYEQYF
TGCGCCAGCAGCTGGAGCCGGCTAGCGGGAGTCTACGAGCAGTACTTC
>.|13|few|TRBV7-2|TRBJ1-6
CASSLKQGSPLHF
TGTGCCAGCAGCTTAAAACAGGGTTCACCCCTCCACTTT
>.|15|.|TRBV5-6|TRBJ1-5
CASSVRGYSNQPQHF
TGTGCCAGCAGCGTCAGGGGTTATAGCAATCAGCCCCAGCATTTT
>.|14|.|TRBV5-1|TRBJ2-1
CASSLGGLDNEQFF
TGCGCCAGCAGCTTGGGGGGACTCGACAATGAGCAGTTCTTC
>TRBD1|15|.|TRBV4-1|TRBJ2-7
CASSQYEGAGYEQYF
TGCGCCAGCAGCCAATACGAGGGGGCCGGCTACGAGCAGTACTTC
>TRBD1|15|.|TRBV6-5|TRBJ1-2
CASSRTGRLNYGYTF
TGTGCCAGCAGTAGGACAGGGCGACTCAACTATGGCTACACCTTC
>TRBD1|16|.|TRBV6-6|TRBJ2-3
CASSKGGQGEGDTQYF
TGTGCCAGCAGTAAAGGCGGACAGGGTGAGGGAGATACGCAGTATTTT
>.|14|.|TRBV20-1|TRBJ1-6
CSASHDRNNSPLHF
TGCAGTGCTAGTCATGACAGGAATAATTCACCCCTCCACTTT
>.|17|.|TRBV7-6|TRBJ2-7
CASSPRGGERNSYEQYF
TGTGCCAGCAGCCCGCGGGGCGGGGAGCGGAACTCCTACGAGCAGTACTTC
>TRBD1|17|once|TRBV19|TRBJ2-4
CASSMGTGRRAKNIQYF
TGTGCCAGTAGTATGGGGACAGGGAGAAGGGCCAAAAACATTCAGTACTTC
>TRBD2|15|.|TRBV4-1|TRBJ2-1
CASSQSGGGYNEQFF
TGCGCCAGCAGCCAGAGCGGGGGCGGATACAATGAGCAGTTCTTC
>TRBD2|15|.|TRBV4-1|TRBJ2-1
CASTYRRAGGDEQFF
TGCGCCAGCACCTACCGCCGGGCGGGAGGCGATGAGCAGTTCTTC
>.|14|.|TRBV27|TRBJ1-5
CASSLLGSNQPQHF
TGTGCCAGCAGTTTACTAGGTAGCAATCAGCCCCAGCATTTT